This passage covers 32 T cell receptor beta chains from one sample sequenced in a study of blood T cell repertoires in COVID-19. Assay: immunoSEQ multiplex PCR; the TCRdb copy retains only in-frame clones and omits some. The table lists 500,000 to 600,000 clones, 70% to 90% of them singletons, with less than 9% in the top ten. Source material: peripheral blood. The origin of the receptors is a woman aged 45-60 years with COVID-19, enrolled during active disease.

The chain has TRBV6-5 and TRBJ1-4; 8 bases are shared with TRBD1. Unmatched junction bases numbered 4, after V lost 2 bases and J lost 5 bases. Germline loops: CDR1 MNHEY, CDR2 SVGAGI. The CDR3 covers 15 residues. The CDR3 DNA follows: TGTGCCAGCAGTTACGGTACAGGGGGGAATGAAAAACTGTTTTTT. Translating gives CASSYGTGGNEKLFF.

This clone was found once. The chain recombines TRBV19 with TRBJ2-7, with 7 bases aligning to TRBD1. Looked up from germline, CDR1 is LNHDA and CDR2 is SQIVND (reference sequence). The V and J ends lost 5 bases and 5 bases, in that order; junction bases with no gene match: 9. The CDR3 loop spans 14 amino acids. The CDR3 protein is CASSLTGPRDEQYF. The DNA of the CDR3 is TGTGCCAGTAGTCTGACAGGGCCGAGGGACGAGCAGTACTTC.

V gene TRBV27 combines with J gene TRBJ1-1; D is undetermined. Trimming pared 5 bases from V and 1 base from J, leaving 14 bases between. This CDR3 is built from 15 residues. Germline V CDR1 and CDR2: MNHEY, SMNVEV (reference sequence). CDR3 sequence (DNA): TGTGCCAGCAGTCGAGGTGAGGCCAAGAACACTGAAGCTTTCTTT. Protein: CASSRGEAKNTEAFF.

Here the CDR3 reads CATARGTYGYTF. CDR3 bases: TGTGCCACGGCCCGGGGTACCTATGGCTACACCTTC. The rearrangement joins TRBV19 to TRBJ1-2; D unresolved. V dropped 10 bases and J dropped 4 bases, with 13 bases sitting between them. The CDR3 runs 12 residues. Germline V gene lookup returns CDR1 LNHDA and CDR2 SQIVND (reference sequence).

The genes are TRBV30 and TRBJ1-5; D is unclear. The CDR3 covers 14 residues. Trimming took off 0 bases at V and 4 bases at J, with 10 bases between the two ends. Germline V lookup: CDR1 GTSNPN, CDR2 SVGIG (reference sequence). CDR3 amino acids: CAWSVVPENQPQHF. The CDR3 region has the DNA TGTGCCTGGAGTGTTGTCCCGGAGAATCAGCCCCAGCATTTT.

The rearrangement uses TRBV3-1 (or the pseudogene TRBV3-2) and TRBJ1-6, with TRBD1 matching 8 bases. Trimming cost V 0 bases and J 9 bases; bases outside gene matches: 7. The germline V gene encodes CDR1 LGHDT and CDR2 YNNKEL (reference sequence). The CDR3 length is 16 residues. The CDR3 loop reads CASSQDMTGVGSPLHF. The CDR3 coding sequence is TGTGCCAGCAGCCAAGACATGACAGGGGTGGGTTCACCCCTCCACTTT.

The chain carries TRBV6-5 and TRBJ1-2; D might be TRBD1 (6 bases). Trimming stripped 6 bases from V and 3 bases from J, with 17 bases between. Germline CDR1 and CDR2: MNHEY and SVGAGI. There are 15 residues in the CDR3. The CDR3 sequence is CASSPQRQGYYGYTF. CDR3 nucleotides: TGTGCCAGCAGCCCACAGCGCCAGGGGTACTATGGCTACACCTTC.

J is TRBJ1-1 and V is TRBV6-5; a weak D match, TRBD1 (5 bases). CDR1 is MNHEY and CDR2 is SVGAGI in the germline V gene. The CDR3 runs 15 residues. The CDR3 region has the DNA TGTGCGTCATGCAGGGAAGGGTCCTTGAACACTGAAGCTTTCTTT. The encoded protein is CASCREGSLNTEAFF.

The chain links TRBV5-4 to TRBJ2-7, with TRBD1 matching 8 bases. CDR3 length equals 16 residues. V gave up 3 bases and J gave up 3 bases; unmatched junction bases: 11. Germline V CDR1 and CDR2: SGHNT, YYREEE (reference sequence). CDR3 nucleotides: TGTGCCAGCAGCTCCCAGGACAGGGAAGGGAGCTACGAGCAGTACTTC. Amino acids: CASSSQDREGSYEQYF.

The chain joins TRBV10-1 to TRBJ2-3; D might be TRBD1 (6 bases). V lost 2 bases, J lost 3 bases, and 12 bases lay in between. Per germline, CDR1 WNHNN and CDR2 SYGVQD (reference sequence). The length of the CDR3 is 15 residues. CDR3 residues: CASSEVQGHTDTQYF. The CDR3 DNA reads TGCGCCAGCAGTGAGGTGCAGGGGCATACAGATACGCAGTATTTT.

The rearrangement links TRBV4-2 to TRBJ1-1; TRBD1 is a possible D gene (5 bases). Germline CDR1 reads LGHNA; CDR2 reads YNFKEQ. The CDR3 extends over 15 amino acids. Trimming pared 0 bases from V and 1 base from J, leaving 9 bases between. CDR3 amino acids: CASSQETGGNTEAFF. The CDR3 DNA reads TGTGCCAGCAGCCAAGAAACAGGTGGGAACACTGAAGCTTTCTTT.

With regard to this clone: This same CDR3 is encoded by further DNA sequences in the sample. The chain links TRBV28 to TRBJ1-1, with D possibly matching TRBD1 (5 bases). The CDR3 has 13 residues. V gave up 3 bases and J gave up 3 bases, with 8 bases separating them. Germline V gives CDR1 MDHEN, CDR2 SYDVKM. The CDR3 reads CASSLVGDTEAFF. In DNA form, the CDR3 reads TGTGCCAGCAGTTTGGTAGGGGACACTGAAGCTTTCTTT.

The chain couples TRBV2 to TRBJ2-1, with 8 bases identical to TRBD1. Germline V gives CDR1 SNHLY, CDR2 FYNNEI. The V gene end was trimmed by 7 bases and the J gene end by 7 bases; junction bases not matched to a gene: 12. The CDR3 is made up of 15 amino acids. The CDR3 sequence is CASTQGQGKANEQFF. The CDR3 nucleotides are TGTGCCAGCACGCAAGGACAGGGTAAGGCGAATGAGCAGTTCTTC.

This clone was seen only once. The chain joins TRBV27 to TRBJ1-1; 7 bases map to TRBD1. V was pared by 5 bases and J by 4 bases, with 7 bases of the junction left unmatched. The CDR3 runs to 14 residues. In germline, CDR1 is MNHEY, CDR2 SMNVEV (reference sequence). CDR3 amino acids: CASSRPGGITEAFF. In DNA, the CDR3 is TGTGCCAGCAGTCGTCCAGGGGGGATCACTGAAGCTTTCTTT.

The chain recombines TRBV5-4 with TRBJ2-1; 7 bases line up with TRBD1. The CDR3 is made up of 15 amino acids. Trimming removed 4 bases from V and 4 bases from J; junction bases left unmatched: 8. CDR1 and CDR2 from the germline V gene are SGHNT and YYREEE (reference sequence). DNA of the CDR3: TGTGCCAGCAGCAAAGGACAGGAGGCGTACAATGAGCAGTTCTTC. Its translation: CASSKGQEAYNEQFF.

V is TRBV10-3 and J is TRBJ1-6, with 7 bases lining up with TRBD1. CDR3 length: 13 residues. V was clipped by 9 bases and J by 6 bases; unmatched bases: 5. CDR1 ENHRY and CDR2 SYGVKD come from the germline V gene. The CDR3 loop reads CAIGTDTNSPLHF. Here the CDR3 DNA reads TGTGCCATAGGGACAGACACTAATTCACCCCTCCACTTT.

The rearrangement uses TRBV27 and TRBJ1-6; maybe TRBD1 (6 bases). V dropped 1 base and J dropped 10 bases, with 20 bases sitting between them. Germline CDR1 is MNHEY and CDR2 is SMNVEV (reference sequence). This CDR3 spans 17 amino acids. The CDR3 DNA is TGTGCCAGCAGTTTATTGCCCCACAGGGCAGTGGCCTCACCCCTCCACTTT. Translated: CASSLLPHRAVASPLHF.

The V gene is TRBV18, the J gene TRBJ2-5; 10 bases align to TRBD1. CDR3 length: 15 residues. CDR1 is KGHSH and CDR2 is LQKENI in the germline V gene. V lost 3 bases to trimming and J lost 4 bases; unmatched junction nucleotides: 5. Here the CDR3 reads CASSPMTGGLETQYF. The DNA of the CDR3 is TGTGCCAGCTCACCGATGACAGGGGGCTTAGAGACCCAGTACTTC.

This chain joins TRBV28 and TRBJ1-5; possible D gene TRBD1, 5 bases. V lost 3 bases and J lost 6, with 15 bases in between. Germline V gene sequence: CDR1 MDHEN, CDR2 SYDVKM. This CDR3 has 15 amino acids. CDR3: CASSFTLIGAQPQHF. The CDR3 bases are TGTGCCAGCAGTTTTACGTTAATAGGGGCTCAGCCCCAGCATTTT. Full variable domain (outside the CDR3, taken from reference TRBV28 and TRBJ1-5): DVKVTQSSRYLVKRTGEKVFLECVQDMDHENMFWYRQDPGLGLRLIYFSYDVKMKEKGDIPEGYSVSREKKERFSLILESASTNQTSMYLCASSFTLIGAQPQHFGDGTRLSIL.

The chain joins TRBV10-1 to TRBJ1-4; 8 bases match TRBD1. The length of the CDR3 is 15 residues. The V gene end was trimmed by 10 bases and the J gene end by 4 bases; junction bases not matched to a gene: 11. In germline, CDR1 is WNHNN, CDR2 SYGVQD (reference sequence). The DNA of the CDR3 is TGCGCCACCAAGACAGGGGAGGCCTATAATGAAAAACTGTTTTTT. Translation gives CATKTGEAYNEKLFF.

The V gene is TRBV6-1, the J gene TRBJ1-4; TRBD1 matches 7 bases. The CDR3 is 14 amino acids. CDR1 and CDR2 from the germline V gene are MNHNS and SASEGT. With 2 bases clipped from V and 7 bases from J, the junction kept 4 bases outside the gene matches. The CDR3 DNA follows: TGTGCCAGCAGTGAAATTACAGGGGTTGAAAAACTGTTTTTT. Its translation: CASSEITGVEKLFF.

The CDR3, as DNA: TGCGCCAGCAGCTTGGAGGGGACAGGGTTCTACGAGCAGTACTTC. Translating gives CASSLEGTGFYEQYF. This chain connects TRBV5-1 to TRBJ2-7; TRBD1 aligns across 9 bases. Germline loops: CDR1 SGHRS, CDR2 YFSETQ. The CDR3 contains 15 residues. With 0 bases clipped from V and 3 bases from J, the junction kept 4 bases outside the gene matches.

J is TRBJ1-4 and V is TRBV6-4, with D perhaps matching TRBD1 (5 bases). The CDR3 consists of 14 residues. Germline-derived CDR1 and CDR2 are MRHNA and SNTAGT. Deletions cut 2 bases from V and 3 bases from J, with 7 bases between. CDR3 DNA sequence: TGTGCCAGCAGTGACAGGGGTTCTAATGAAAAACTGTTTTTT. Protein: CASSDRGSNEKLFF.

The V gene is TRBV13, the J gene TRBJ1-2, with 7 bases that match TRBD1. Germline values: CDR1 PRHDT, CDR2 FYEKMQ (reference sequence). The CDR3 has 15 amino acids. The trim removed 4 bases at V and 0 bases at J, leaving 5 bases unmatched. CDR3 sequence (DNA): TGTGCCAGCAGCTCCCGGACAGGAGCTAACTATGGCTACACCTTC. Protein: CASSSRTGANYGYTF.

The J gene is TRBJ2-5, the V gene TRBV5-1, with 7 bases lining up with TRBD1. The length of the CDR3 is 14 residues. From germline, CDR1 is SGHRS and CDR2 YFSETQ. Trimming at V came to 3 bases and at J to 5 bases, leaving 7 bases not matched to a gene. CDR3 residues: CASSYGTVGETQYF. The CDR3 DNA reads TGCGCCAGCAGCTACGGGACAGTCGGGGAGACCCAGTACTTC.

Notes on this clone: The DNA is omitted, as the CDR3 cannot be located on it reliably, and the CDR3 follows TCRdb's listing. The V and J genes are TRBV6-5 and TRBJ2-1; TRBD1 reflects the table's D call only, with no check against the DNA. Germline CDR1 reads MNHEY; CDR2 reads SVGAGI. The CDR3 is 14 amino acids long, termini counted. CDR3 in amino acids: CASILAGGMGEQFF.

The CDR3 loop reads CASSPQGAAGETQYF. As DNA, the CDR3 is TGTGCCAGCAGCCCCCAGGGGGCTGCGGGGGAGACCCAGTACTTC. This rearrangement joins TRBV3-1 (or the pseudogene TRBV3-2) to TRBJ2-5; 8 nucleotides align to TRBD1. The V and J ends lost 4 bases and 5 bases, in that order; junction bases with no gene match: 9. The germline gives CDR1 LGHDT, CDR2 YNNKEL (reference sequence). This CDR3 is built from 15 residues.

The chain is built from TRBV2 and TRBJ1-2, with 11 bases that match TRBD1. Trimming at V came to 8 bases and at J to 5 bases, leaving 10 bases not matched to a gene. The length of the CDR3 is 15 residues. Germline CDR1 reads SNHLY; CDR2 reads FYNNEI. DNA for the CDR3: TGTGCCAGCTTGGGCTGGGACAGGGGGAGTTATGGCTACACCTTC. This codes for CASLGWDRGSYGYTF. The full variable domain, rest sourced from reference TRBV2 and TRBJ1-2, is EPEVTQTPSHQVTQMGQEVILRCVPISNHLYFYWYRQILGQKVEFLVSFYNNEISEKSEIFDDQFSVERPDGSNFTLKIRSTKLEDSAMYFCASLGWDRGSYGYTFGSGTRLTVV.

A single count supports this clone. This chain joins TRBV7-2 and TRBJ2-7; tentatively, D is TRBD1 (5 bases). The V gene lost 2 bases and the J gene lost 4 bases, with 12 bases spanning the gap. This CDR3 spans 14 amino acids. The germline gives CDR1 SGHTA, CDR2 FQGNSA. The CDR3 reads CASSLLRQHYEQYF. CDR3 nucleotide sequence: TGTGCCAGCAGCTTATTGAGACAGCATTACGAGCAGTACTTC.

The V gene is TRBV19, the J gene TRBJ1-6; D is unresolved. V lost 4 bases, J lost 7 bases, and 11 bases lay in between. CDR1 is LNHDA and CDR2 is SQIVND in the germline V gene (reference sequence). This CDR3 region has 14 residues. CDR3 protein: CASSTQGLNSPLHF. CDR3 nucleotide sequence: TGTGCCAGTAGTACTCAAGGACTGAATTCACCCCTCCACTTT.

CDR3 sequence reads: CASSQEYRDTQYF. CDR3 DNA sequence: TGTGCCAGCAGCCAAGAGTACAGGGATACGCAGTATTTT. V and J are TRBV3-1 (or the pseudogene TRBV3-2) and TRBJ2-3, with D tentatively TRBD1 (5 bases). The CDR3 spans 13 residues. CDR1 and CDR2 (germline): LGHDT, YNNKEL (reference sequence). Trimming left V 0 bases short and J 6 bases short, with 7 bases between.

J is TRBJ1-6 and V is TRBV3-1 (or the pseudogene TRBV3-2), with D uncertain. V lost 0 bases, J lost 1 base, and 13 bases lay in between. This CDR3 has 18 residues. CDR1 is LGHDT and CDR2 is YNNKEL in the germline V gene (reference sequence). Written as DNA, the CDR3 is TGTGCCAGCAGCCAAGATCTTCCCCGGTGGTCCTATAATTCACCCCTCCACTTT. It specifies CASSQDLPRWSYNSPLHF.